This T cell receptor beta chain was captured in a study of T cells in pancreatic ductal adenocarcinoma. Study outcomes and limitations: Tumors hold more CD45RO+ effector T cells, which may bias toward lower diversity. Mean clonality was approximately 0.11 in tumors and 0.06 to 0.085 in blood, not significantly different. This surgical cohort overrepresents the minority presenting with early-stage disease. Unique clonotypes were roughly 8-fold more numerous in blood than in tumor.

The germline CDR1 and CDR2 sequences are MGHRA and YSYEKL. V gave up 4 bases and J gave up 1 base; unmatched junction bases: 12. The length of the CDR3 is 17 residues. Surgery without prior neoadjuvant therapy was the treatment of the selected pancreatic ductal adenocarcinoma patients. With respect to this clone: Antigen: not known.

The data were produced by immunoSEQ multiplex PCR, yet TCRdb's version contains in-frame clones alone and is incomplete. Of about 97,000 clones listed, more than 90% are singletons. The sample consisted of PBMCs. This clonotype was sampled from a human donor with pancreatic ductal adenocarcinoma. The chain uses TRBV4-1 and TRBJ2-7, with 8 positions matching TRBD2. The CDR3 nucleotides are TGCGCCAGCAGCCGCGTAGGACTAGCAATAAATTCCTACGAGCAGTACTTC. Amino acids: CASSRVGLAINSYEQYF.